These 32 T cell receptor beta chains came from one sample sequenced in a study of vaccination and CD4 T cells after COVID-19. The assay that was used to sequence DNA from cultured CD4+ T cells was the Oncomine TCR Beta short-read assay. From the PCR reads, TCRdb called clonotypes with MiXCR, one entry per CDR3 protein. Among 4,000 to 6,000 distinct CDR3 sequences listed, 44% were seen once. The antigens for these receptors are not known. Treatment here: approximately nine-day PBMC culture with coronavirus spike peptide pools or control peptides (ViraFEST assay). Specimen: CD4+ T cells from blood, cultured in vitro, collected after SARS-CoV-2 vaccination. The receptors derive from a human donor who had recovered from COVID-19.

Here the CDR3 reads CASSQAQRAGELFF. The CDR3 nucleotides are TGCGCCAGCAGCCAAGCCCAGAGGGCCGGGGAGCTGTTTTTT. The genes are TRBV4-1 and TRBJ2-2, with a weak D call TRBD2 (5 bases). V gave up 1 base and J gave up 6 bases, with 9 bases separating them. The V gene's germline CDR1 is MGHRA and CDR2 YSYEKL. This CDR3 has 14 residues.

The CDR3 loop is CASSLEGGRSPTF. The CDR3 coding sequence is TGTGCCAGCAGCTTAGAGGGGGGCCGCTCCCCCACCTTC. This chain uses TRBV7-8 with TRBJ1-2; D is perhaps TRBD1 (6 bases). The CDR3 covers 13 residues. Deletions cut 1 base from V and 13 bases from J, with 16 bases between. Germline values: CDR1 SGHVS, CDR2 FQNEAQ.

This clonotype was seen just once. V gene TRBV2 combines with J gene TRBJ2-1; 9 bases are a match to TRBD2. Per the germline V gene, CDR1 is SNHLY and CDR2 is FYNNEI. V was pared by 2 bases and J by 8 bases, with 4 bases of the junction left unmatched. CDR3 length equals 14 residues. The CDR3 sequence: CASSELAGPHEQFF. The CDR3 nucleotides read TGTGCCAGCAGTGAACTAGCGGGACCCCATGAGCAGTTCTTC. Variable domain in full (rest from reference TRBV2 and TRBJ2-1): EPEVTQTPSHQVTQMGQEVILRCVPISNHLYFYWYRQILGQKVEFLVSFYNNEISEKSEIFDDQFSVERPDGSNFTLKIRSTKLEDSAMYFCASSELAGPHEQFFGPGTRLTVL.

The chain uses TRBV10-1 and TRBJ1-2, with unresolved D. The CDR3 extends over 13 amino acids. Germline CDR1 is WNHNN and CDR2 is SYGVQD (reference sequence). The V end lost 6 bases, the J end lost 0 bases, and 8 bases lay between the germline ends. CDR3: CASSPASNYGYTF. The CDR3 DNA is TGCGCCAGCAGCCCCGCATCTAACTATGGCTACACCTTC.

V is TRBV20-1 and J is TRBJ1-1, with a tentative D call TRBD1 (6 bases). Germline values: CDR1 DFQATT, CDR2 SNEGSKA (reference sequence). The length of the CDR3 is 15 residues. V was trimmed by 0 bases and J by 8 bases, leaving 19 bases between them. CDR3 region: CSARDLGGSELEAFF. The CDR3 DNA reads TGCAGTGCTAGAGATCTGGGGGGCTCTGAACTCGAAGCTTTCTTT.

The CDR3 region is CSARDLGEYTDTQYF. CDR3 DNA sequence: TGCAGTGCTAGAGATCTGGGGGAGTACACAGATACGCAGTATTTT. The chain carries TRBV20-1 and TRBJ2-3, with D perhaps assigned TRBD1 or TRBD2 (5 bases each). V lost 0 bases, J lost 2 bases, and 12 bases lay in between. CDR3 size: 15 residues. Germline-derived CDR1 and CDR2 are DFQATT and SNEGSKA (reference sequence).

By sample fraction, this clonotype is large (0.1 to 1%). This sequence joins TRBV6-1 and TRBJ1-5, with 7 bases aligning to TRBD1. Germline CDR1 and CDR2: MNHNS and SASEGT. The CDR3 spans 13 residues. The V gene end was trimmed by 5 bases and the J gene end by 5 bases; junction bases not matched to a gene: 3. The chain's CDR3 is CASSQGQDQPQHF. The CDR3 DNA reads TGTGCCAGCAGTCAAGGACAGGATCAGCCCCAGCATTTT.

The chain has TRBV11-2 and TRBJ1-2, with D unresolved. Looked up from germline, CDR1 is SGHAT and CDR2 is FQNNGV. CDR3 length: 12 residues. The V end was cut by 1 base, the J end by 8 bases, with 8 bases between. CDR3 protein: CASSLVTGGYTF. The CDR3 DNA sequence: TGTGCCAGCAGCTTAGTGACGGGGGGCTACACCTTC. The variable domain in full, with the rest retrieved from reference TRBV11-2 and TRBJ1-2, is EAGVAQSPRYKIIEKRQSVAFWCNPISGHATLYWYQQILGQGPKLLIQFQNNGVVDDSQLPKDRFSAERLKGVDSTLKIQPAKLEDSAVYLCASSLVTGGYTFGSGTRLTVV.

This clonotype was counted only a few times. The V gene is TRBV24-1, the J gene TRBJ1-5; D not certain. The germline gives CDR1 KGHDR, CDR2 SFDVKD. V lost 2 bases, J lost 4 bases, and 2 bases lay in between. The CDR3 consists of 12 residues. CDR3 residues: CATSDSNQPQHF. The CDR3 DNA follows: TGTGCCACCAGTGATTCTAATCAGCCCCAGCATTTT.

This clonotype was observed a few times. This sequence joins TRBV20-1 and TRBJ1-2; D remains ambiguous. The V and J ends lost 5 bases and 5 bases respectively, with 9 bases between them. The germline V gene encodes CDR1 DFQATT and CDR2 SNEGSKA (reference sequence). The CDR3 sequence is 11 residues long. The CDR3 here is CSAPGPYGYTF. The CDR3 bases are TGCAGTGCTCCCGGACCGTATGGCTACACCTTC.

V and J are TRBV10-3 and TRBJ2-1; D not resolved. The CDR3 loop spans 11 amino acids. Per the germline V gene, CDR1 is ENHRY and CDR2 is SYGVKD. Trimming stripped 0 bases from V and 9 bases from J, with 3 bases between. The CDR3 region is CAISESAEQFF. The CDR3 DNA reads as TGTGCCATCAGTGAGTCTGCTGAGCAGTTCTTC.

The chain recombines TRBV11-2 with TRBJ2-3; D is tentatively TRBD1 or TRBD2 (6 bases each). CDR3 length: 15 amino acids. V dropped 1 base and J dropped 3 bases, with 11 bases sitting between them. Germline V gene sequence: CDR1 SGHAT, CDR2 FQNNGV. The CDR3 is CASSLVGGGTDTQYF. The CDR3 bases are TGTGCCAGCAGCTTAGTCGGAGGGGGAACAGATACGCAGTATTTT.

This clonotype was counted a few times. The chain carries TRBV27 and TRBJ1-2; 7 nucleotides align to TRBD1. The CDR3 sequence is 15 residues long. CDR1 MNHEY and CDR2 SMNVEV come from the germline V gene (reference sequence). The V segment lost 5 bases and the J segment 0 bases; nucleotides outside the gene matches: 6. The CDR3 coding sequence is TGTGCCAGCAGTATCCGACAGGGTCCTAACTATGGCTACACCTTC. It is translated as CASSIRQGPNYGYTF.

The chain uses TRBV7-2 and TRBJ2-1; D unresolved. Per germline, CDR1 SGHTA and CDR2 FQGNSA. V was trimmed by 5 bases and J by 4 bases, leaving 9 bases between them. The CDR3 loop spans 13 amino acids. Written as DNA, the CDR3 is TGTGCCAGCAGCCTTCAGGTATACAATGAGCAGTTCTTC. This translates into CASSLQVYNEQFF.

The genes are TRBV7-2 and TRBJ2-7; possibly TRBD2 for D (6 bases). V lost 3 bases and J lost 7, with 13 bases in between. Germline V gene sequence: CDR1 SGHTA, CDR2 FQGNSA. The CDR3 length is 13 residues. The CDR3 region is CASSLPGVREQYF. CDR3 DNA: TGTGCCAGCAGCTTGCCGGGAGTGAGGGAGCAGTACTTC.

This clonotype was counted only a few times. V usage is TRBV7-2 and J usage is TRBJ1-1; D gene ambiguous. V lost 1 base, J lost 0 bases, and 6 bases lay in between. The CDR3 runs to 14 residues. Germline V gene lookup returns CDR1 SGHTA and CDR2 FQGNSA. CDR3 in amino acids: CASSLGFMNTEAFF. The CDR3, as DNA: TGTGCCAGCAGCTTAGGGTTCATGAACACTGAAGCTTTCTTT.

This chain links TRBV7-9 with TRBJ2-3, with 7 bases that match TRBD1. The V gene end was trimmed by 5 bases and the J gene end by 2 bases; junction bases not matched to a gene: 7. The CDR3 is made up of 15 amino acids. CDR1 SEHNR and CDR2 FQNEAQ come from the germline V gene (reference sequence). Here the CDR3 reads CASSQGTGDTDTQYF. CDR3 coding DNA: TGTGCCAGCAGCCAAGGAACAGGGGACACAGATACGCAGTATTTT.

The rearrangement links TRBV4-1 to TRBJ2-2; 8 bases agree with TRBD2. Germline V gene sequence: CDR1 MGHRA, CDR2 YSYEKL. The CDR3 loop spans 14 amino acids. Trimming took 1 base from V and 7 from J; bases not matched to a gene: 2. The CDR3 region is CASSQGGRRGELFF. CDR3 nucleotide sequence: TGCGCCAGCAGCCAAGGCGGGAGGCGCGGGGAGCTGTTTTTT.

This clonotype has only a few counts. This chain joins TRBV2 and TRBJ1-1; TRBD1 matches 8 bases. The trim removed 5 bases at V and 8 bases at J, leaving 1 base unmatched. The length of the CDR3 is 11 residues. The V gene's germline CDR1 is SNHLY and CDR2 FYNNEI. The DNA of the CDR3 is TGTGCCAGCAGTCGGGACAGGGAAGCTTTCTTT. Protein product: CASSRDREAFF.

This clonotype was recorded a few times. The rearrangement joins TRBV20-1 to TRBJ1-1; TRBD1 agrees at 7 bases. The trim removed 1 base at V and 5 bases at J, leaving 7 bases unmatched. There are 14 residues in the CDR3. CDR1 and CDR2 from the germline V gene are DFQATT and SNEGSKA (reference sequence). CDR3 protein: CSARVPGQRTEAFF. Written as DNA, the CDR3 is TGCAGTGCTAGAGTACCGGGACAGCGGACTGAAGCTTTCTTT.

The chain employs TRBV30 and TRBJ1-2, with D possibly TRBD1 on 6 matching bases. The V end was cut by 1 base, the J end by 8 bases, with 17 bases between. CDR1 GTSNPN and CDR2 SVGIG come from the germline V gene (reference sequence). This CDR3 region has 14 residues. CDR3 residues: CAWSEMGAMGGYTF. CDR3 sequence (DNA): TGTGCCTGGAGTGAGATGGGGGCGATGGGAGGCTACACCTTC.

The chain is built from TRBV20-1 and TRBJ2-7, with 12 bases fitting TRBD1. Germline assignment: CDR1 DFQATT and CDR2 SNEGSKA (reference sequence). The CDR3 has 13 residues. The V gene end was trimmed by 6 bases and the J gene end by 6 bases; junction bases not matched to a gene: 6. The CDR3 is CSARDRGQREQYF. Written as DNA, the CDR3 is TGCAGTGCGAGGGACAGGGGGCAACGCGAGCAGTACTTC.

The J gene is TRBJ2-2, the V gene TRBV7-9, with 9 bases fitting TRBD2. The CDR3 loop spans 15 amino acids. The V segment lost 5 bases and the J segment 2 bases; nucleotides outside the gene matches: 3. Germline V lookup: CDR1 SEHNR, CDR2 FQNEAQ (reference sequence). The CDR3 nucleotides are TGTGCCAGCAGCGCGGGACTAGCCAACACCGGGGAGCTGTTTTTT. Its translation is CASSAGLANTGELFF.

The chain links TRBV20-1 to TRBJ2-1; TRBD2 aligns across 11 bases. The CDR3 is made up of 15 amino acids. Germline assignment: CDR1 DFQATT and CDR2 SNEGSKA (reference sequence). After removal of 6 bases from V and 4 bases from J, the junction contained 8 bases not matched to a gene. CDR3 DNA: TGCAGTGCACGTAGCGGGAGGGCCCAATACAATGAGCAGTTCTTC. Protein product: CSARSGRAQYNEQFF.

The chain couples TRBV20-1 to TRBJ1-6, with D possibly being TRBD1 (6 bases). CDR1 DFQATT and CDR2 SNEGSKA come from the germline V gene (reference sequence). V was pared by 5 bases and J by 8 bases, with 13 bases between. The CDR3 contains 13 residues. DNA of the CDR3: TGCAGTGCTTACGGGACACAGGATTCACCCCTCCACTTT. It yields the protein CSAYGTQDSPLHF.

The sample holds a few counts of this clonotype. The chain combines TRBV19 with TRBJ1-2; 10 nucleotides match TRBD1. V shed 3 bases, J shed 5 bases, and the junction held 6 bases outside the gene matches. The CDR3 contains 15 residues. Germline lookup yields CDR1 LNHDA and CDR2 SQIVND (reference sequence). The CDR3 is CASSMEGTGAYGYTF. Here the CDR3 DNA reads TGTGCCAGTAGTATGGAGGGGACAGGGGCTTATGGCTACACCTTC.

The rearrangement joins TRBV20-1 to TRBJ2-3, with TRBD2 matching 12 bases. Per germline, CDR1 DFQATT and CDR2 SNEGSKA (reference sequence). This CDR3 has 15 amino acids. J was trimmed by 6 bases and V by 3 bases; bases with no gene match: 7. CDR3: CSARRTSGALDTQYF. CDR3 sequence (DNA): TGCAGTGCTAGGCGGACTAGCGGGGCGCTGGATACGCAGTATTTT.

This clonotype was picked up a small number of times. The genes are TRBV5-1 and TRBJ2-1, with D possibly matching TRBD1 (6 bases). The end of the DNA aligns better with TRBJ2-7, so the J call may be wrong. From germline, CDR1 is SGHRS and CDR2 YFSETQ. This CDR3 contains 12 residues. The CDR3 DNA sequence: TGCGCCAGCAGCTCAAATAGGGGGGAGCAGTACTTC. Its protein is CASSSNRGEQYF.

This clonotype was recorded a few times. The V call is TRBV19, the J call TRBJ1-6; D possibly corresponds to TRBD1 (6 bases). The germline V gene has CDR1 LNHDA and CDR2 SQIVND (reference sequence). The CDR3 has 15 residues. V was shortened by 5 bases and J by 7 bases, with 15 bases between the two germline ends. The CDR3 sequence is CASSPATGWNSPLHF. As DNA, the CDR3 is TGTGCCAGTAGTCCGGCCACAGGGTGGAATTCACCCCTCCACTTT.

This clonotype has only a few counts. The CDR3 bases are TGCAGTGCTTCACAGGATTTCACAGATACGCAGTATTTT. It is translated as CSASQDFTDTQYF. The J gene is TRBJ2-3, the V gene TRBV20-1; D might be TRBD1 (5 bases). Trimming took 5 bases from V and 2 from J, leaving 11 bases between them. The germline CDR1 and CDR2 sequences are DFQATT and SNEGSKA (reference sequence). The CDR3 runs 13 residues.

The chain uses TRBV28 and TRBJ2-3; 7 nucleotides match TRBD2. From germline, CDR1 is MDHEN and CDR2 SYDVKM. Trimming took 7 bases from V and 3 from J; bases not matched to a gene: 7. This CDR3 comprises 14 residues. The CDR3 DNA reads as TGTGCCAGCAAAAAGCAGCGGGATACAGATACGCAGTATTTT. Protein sequence: CASKKQRDTDTQYF.

This clonotype showed up just a few times. The chain combines TRBV7-6 with TRBJ2-2, with D possibly being TRBD1 or TRBD2 (6 bases each). The germline V gene has CDR1 SGHVS and CDR2 FNYEAQ. This CDR3 has 16 amino acids. V was trimmed by 5 bases and J by 0 bases, leaving 13 bases between them. CDR3 sequence: CASSGGGITNTGELFF. The CDR3 DNA reads as TGTGCCAGCAGCGGAGGGGGGATTACGAACACCGGGGAGCTGTTTTTT.